The sequence of this TCR beta chain was determined in a study of blood T cell repertoires in COVID-19. The wider study: T cells, B-cell-depleted T cells, or PBMCs provided the cDNA or gDNA that served as material.

Germline V gene lookup returns CDR1 SGHTA and CDR2 FQGNSA. CDR3 length: 15 amino acids. Losses at the gene ends were 4 bases for V and 3 bases for J; bases not matched to a gene: 5. Profiling relied on immunoSEQ multiplex PCR, and the TCRdb table lists in-frame clones only, not all of them. This sample carries around 220,000 clones, roughly nine tenths of them seen once, and the ten largest clones take 2.2%. Sequenced input: peripheral blood. The TCR originated in a woman in her forties or fifties with acute or convalescent COVID-19. This sequence joins TRBV7-2 and TRBJ1-2; 10 nucleotides align to TRBD1. CDR3 coding DNA: TGTGCCAGCAGCTCCAAGACAGGGGGCGACTATGGCTACACCTTC. This sequence encodes CASSSKTGGDYGYTF. The full variable domain, its missing parts supplied by reference TRBV7-2 and TRBJ1-2, is GAGVSQSPSNKVTEKGKDVELRCDPISGHTALYWYRQSLGQGLEFLIYFQGNSAPDKSGLPSDRFSAERTGGSVSTLTIQRTQQEDSAVYLCASSSKTGGDYGYTFGSGTRLTVV.